The clone carrying this T cell receptor beta chain is a singleton in its sample. The source of the sample is a study of blood T cell repertoires in COVID-19. Profiled with immunoSEQ multiplex PCR; TCRdb holds only in-frame clones, not every one. Of around 170,000 clones in the sample, about 90% were seen once. Trimming removed 5 bases from V and 12 bases from J, with 22 bases in between. Looked up from germline, CDR1 is MNHEY and CDR2 is SVGAGI. The CDR3 is 14 amino acids. Material for sequencing was PBMCs or T cells enriched from blood (not recorded which). The TCR was taken from a woman aged 45-60 years who had recovered from COVID-19. The rearrangement uses TRBV6-5 and TRBJ1-2; no clear D gene. The CDR3 DNA follows: TGTGCCAGCAGTCCCGCGGGATCCCATATGTCGCACACCTTC. It codes for CASSPAGSHMSHTF.